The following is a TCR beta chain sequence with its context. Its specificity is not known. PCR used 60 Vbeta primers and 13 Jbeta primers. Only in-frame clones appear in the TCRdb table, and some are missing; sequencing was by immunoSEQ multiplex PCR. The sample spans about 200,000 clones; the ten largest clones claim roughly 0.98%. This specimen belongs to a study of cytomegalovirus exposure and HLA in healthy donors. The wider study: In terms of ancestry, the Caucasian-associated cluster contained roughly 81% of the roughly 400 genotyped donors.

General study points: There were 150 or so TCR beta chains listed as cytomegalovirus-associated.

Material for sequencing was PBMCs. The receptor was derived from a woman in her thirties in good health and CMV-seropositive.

The CDR3 spells CASTRTGPPNGYTF. The CDR3 bases are TGTGCCAGCACCCGGACAGGCCCTCCGAATGGCTACACCTTC. The genes are TRBV2 and TRBJ1-2, with 7 positions matching TRBD1. J lost 6 bases, V lost 7 bases, and 11 bases had no gene match. The germline V gene has CDR1 SNHLY and CDR2 FYNNEI. There are 14 residues in the CDR3. Looking up the rest from reference TRBV2 and TRBJ1-2 gives the full variable domain: EPEVTQTPSHQVTQMGQEVILRCVPISNHLYFYWYRQILGQKVEFLVSFYNNEISEKSEIFDDQFSVERPDGSNFTLKIRSTKLEDSAMYFCASTRTGPPNGYTFGSGTRLTVV.